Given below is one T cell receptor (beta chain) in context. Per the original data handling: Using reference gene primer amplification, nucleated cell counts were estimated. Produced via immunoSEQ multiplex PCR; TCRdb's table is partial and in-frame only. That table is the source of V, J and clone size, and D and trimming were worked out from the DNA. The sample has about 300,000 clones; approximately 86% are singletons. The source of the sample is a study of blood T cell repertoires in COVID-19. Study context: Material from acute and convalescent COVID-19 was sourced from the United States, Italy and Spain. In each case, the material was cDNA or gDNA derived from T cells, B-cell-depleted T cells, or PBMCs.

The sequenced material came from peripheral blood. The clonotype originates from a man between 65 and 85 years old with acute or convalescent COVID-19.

The CDR3 region is CASSLSDYTDTQYF. CDR3 nucleotide sequence: TGTGCCAGCAGCTTAAGCGACTACACAGATACGCAGTATTTT. The chain joins TRBV11-2 to TRBJ2-3; possible D gene TRBD2, 5 bases. Germline values: CDR1 SGHAT, CDR2 FQNNGV. V dropped 2 bases and J dropped 2 bases, with 8 bases sitting between them. This CDR3 spans 14 amino acids.